What follows are 6 T cell receptor beta chains derived from one specimen sequenced in a study of spatial heterogeneity in lung cancer. Time point meaning: sample taken at primary tumor resection. Whole RNA came from tumor, nontumor lung or frozen PBMC and was sequenced without being sorted. TCRdb re-derived calls from the 5' RACE reads in MiXCR, one entry per CDR3 protein. The sample lists about 10,000 distinct CDR3 sequences, roughly 6% occurring once. The sample consisted of PBMCs, taken at surgery. These receptors were taken from a male donor with early-stage non-small cell lung cancer.

This clonotype is classed as medium-sized. V usage is TRBV7-9 and J usage is TRBJ1-3; D might be TRBD1 (6 bases). CDR3 length equals 19 residues. Germline V lookup: CDR1 SEHNR, CDR2 FQNEAQ (reference sequence). V lost 6 bases to trimming and J lost 0 bases, with 24 bases between them. The CDR3 bases are TGTGCCAGCAGGACCCCGATTAAGGGGGTCCCCAGCTCTGGAAACACCATATATTTT. Residues: CASRTPIKGVPSSGNTIYF. Variable domain in full (rest from reference TRBV7-9 and TRBJ1-3): DTGVSQNPRHKITKRGQNVTFRCDPISEHNRLYWYRQTLGQGPEFLTYFQNEAQLEKSRLLSDRFSAERPKGSFSTLEIQRTEQGDSAMYLCASRTPIKGVPSSGNTIYFGEGSWLTVV.

This clonotype was counted once. The chain has TRBV5-1 and TRBJ1-5, with unresolved D. Trimming stripped 0 bases from V and 8 bases from J, with 12 bases between. In germline, CDR1 is SGHRS, CDR2 YFSETQ. The CDR3 covers 14 residues. The CDR3 nucleotides are TGCGCCAGCAGCTTGGCACCGGGAATGGAGCCCCAGCATTTT. It is translated as CASSLAPGMEPQHF.

This clonotype occurred many times. The J gene is TRBJ1-1, the V gene TRBV29-1; 8 bases line up with TRBD1. The germline gives CDR1 SQVTM, CDR2 ANQGSEA. The CDR3 has 15 amino acids. The V and J ends lost 0 bases and 4 bases, in that order; junction bases with no gene match: 7. The CDR3 sequence is CSVEDRQGIFTEAFF. In nucleotides, the CDR3 is TGCAGCGTTGAAGATCGACAGGGGATTTTCACTGAAGCTTTCTTT.

By its share, this clonotype is medium-sized. The gene calls are TRBV28 and TRBJ2-7; D remains unclear. CDR1 is MDHEN and CDR2 is SYDVKM in the germline V gene. The length of the CDR3 is 16 residues. Between the trimmed V and J ends, which lost 5 bases and 2 bases, there was a span of 19 bases. The CDR3 region is CASSPPAADLTYEQYF. The CDR3 nucleotides are TGTGCCAGCAGTCCCCCCGCAGCCGATCTAACCTACGAGCAGTACTTC. The full variable domain, rest sourced from reference TRBV28 and TRBJ2-7, is DVKVTQSSRYLVKRTGEKVFLECVQDMDHENMFWYRQDPGLGLRLIYFSYDVKMKEKGDIPEGYSVSREKKERFSLILESASTNQTSMYLCASSPPAADLTYEQYFGPGTRLTVT.

This clonotype is termed medium-sized. This chain's CDR3 is CASSQGVPTIQETQYF. The CDR3 DNA is TGTGCCAGCAGCCAAGGAGTACCCACCATACAAGAGACCCAGTACTTC. The genes are TRBV3-1 and TRBJ2-5; D uncertain. CDR3 length: 16 residues. V gave up 1 base and J gave up 2 bases, with 14 bases separating them. The germline V gene encodes CDR1 LGHDT and CDR2 YNNKEL (reference sequence).

This clonotype was seen ten or more times. This rearrangement joins TRBV7-2 to TRBJ1-2; 7 bases agree with TRBD1. Germline CDR1 SGHTA, CDR2 FQGNSA. V trimming: 4 bases; J trimming: 4 bases; junction bases outside the gene matches: 6. The CDR3 contains 14 residues. In DNA form, the CDR3 reads TGTGCCAGCAGCTCAGGGGGGTCGAGCTATGGCTACACCTTC. It yields the protein CASSSGGSSYGYTF.